A single sample gave rise to the 22 T cell receptor beta chains below, sequenced in a study of T-cell memory formation after mild COVID-19. MiXCR, applied by TCRdb to the 5' RACE reads, yields one record per CDR3 protein. The data contain about 150,000 distinct CDR3 sequences, about 14% of them singletons. Specimen: PBMCs or a T cell subset sorted from them (not recorded which). The receptors were gathered from an adult woman who had mild COVID-19 (a few samples of this study predate the infection). Cell type and time point are not known.

This clonotype has more than one count but fewer than ten. This chain links TRBV7-9 with TRBJ2-7; D is possibly TRBD1 or TRBD2 (5 bases each). The germline V and J ends were trimmed by 5 bases and 0 bases, with 17 bases remaining between them. The CDR3 spans 16 residues. Germline-derived CDR1 and CDR2 are SEHNR and FQNEAQ (reference sequence). CDR3: CASSPPVGERSYEQYF. The CDR3 nucleotides are TGTGCCAGCAGCCCCCCCGTAGGGGAGCGCTCCTACGAGCAGTACTTC.

This clonotype was detected a few times. The chain recombines TRBV29-1 with TRBJ1-2; 8 bases agree with TRBD1. V dropped 4 bases and J dropped 7; count of bases not matched to a gene: 11. This CDR3 contains 14 residues. Germline CDR1 reads SQVTM; CDR2 reads ANQGSEA. CDR3 sequence (DNA): TGCAGCGTTGGCCAACAGGGGGGTGTATCTGGCTACACCTTC. Protein sequence: CSVGQQGGVSGYTF.

The V call is TRBV7-8, the J call TRBJ1-2, with D possibly TRBD1 on 6 matching bases. The CDR3 is made up of 17 amino acids. CDR1 is SGHVS, CDR2 FQNEAQ, per germline. V was cut by 1 base and J by 0 bases, with 15 bases left in between. The DNA for the CDR3 is TGTGCCAGCAGCTTAGATGGAGCAGGGGCCGCTAACTATGGCTACACCTTC. Translated, it gives CASSLDGAGAANYGYTF.

This clonotype was seen more than once but under ten times. The chain has TRBV24-1 and TRBJ1-1; D is undetermined. Germline CDR1 is KGHDR and CDR2 is SFDVKD. CDR3 size: 13 residues. V lost 6 bases and J 1 base, leaving 8 bases between the germline ends. The CDR3 DNA follows: TGTGCCACCAGTTCCCGGGGGAACACTGAAGCTTTCTTT. Amino acid sequence: CATSSRGNTEAFF.

The chain combines TRBV6-5 with TRBJ2-7; 7 nucleotides align to TRBD1. Germline V gene data show CDR1 as MNHEY and CDR2 as SVGAGI. The V gene end was trimmed by 6 bases and the J gene end by 2 bases; junction bases not matched to a gene: 7. The CDR3 is 14 residues long. CDR3 loop: CASSLTGVPYEQYF. The CDR3 bases are TGTGCCAGCAGCCTAACAGGGGTACCCTACGAGCAGTACTTC.

This clonotype showed up many times. This chain links TRBV4-2 with TRBJ2-5, with 9 nucleotides matching TRBD2. Germline values: CDR1 LGHNA, CDR2 YNFKEQ. V gave up 1 base and J gave up 5 bases; unmatched junction bases: 8. This CDR3 comprises 16 residues. CDR3 region: CASSQGAGGPSETQYF. CDR3 bases: TGTGCCAGCAGCCAAGGGGCGGGAGGGCCCTCGGAGACCCAGTACTTC.

The chain employs TRBV5-1 and TRBJ2-7; 7 nucleotides match TRBD1. The ends lost 0 bases at V and 5 bases at J; junction bases unmatched: 8. CDR1 SGHRS and CDR2 YFSETQ come from the germline V gene. The CDR3 is made up of 15 amino acids. The CDR3 DNA is TGCGCCAGCAGCTTGGGGACAGGCAGTCCTGACGAGCAGTACTTC. Translated, it gives CASSLGTGSPDEQYF.

J is TRBJ1-2 and V is TRBV5-6; TRBD1 is a possible D gene (5 bases). V was cut by 6 bases and J by 0 bases, with 15 bases left in between. Germline V CDR1 and CDR2: SGHDT, YYEEEE. The CDR3 covers 15 residues. The CDR3 spells CASTPNTGPNYGYTF. The DNA of the CDR3 is TGTGCCAGCACGCCCAACACGGGGCCTAACTATGGCTACACCTTC. Supplemented by reference TRBV5-6 and TRBJ1-2, the full variable domain reads DAGVTQSPTHLIKTRGQQVTLRCSPKSGHDTVSWYQQALGQGPQFIFQYYEEEERQRGNFPDRFSGHQFPNYSSELNVNALLLGDSALYLCASTPNTGPNYGYTFGSGTRLTVV.

CDR3 sequence: CASSQVGGGNQPQHF. For the CDR3, the DNA is TGCGCCAGCAGCCAAGTTGGGGGGGGCAATCAGCCCCAGCATTTT. The chain joins TRBV4-1 to TRBJ1-5, with TRBD1 as a possible D gene (5 bases). Germline CDR1 MGHRA, CDR2 YSYEKL. The length of the CDR3 is 15 residues. The V end was cut by 1 base, the J end by 2 bases, with 9 bases between.

This sequence joins TRBV3-1 and TRBJ2-3; D is uncertain. The length of the CDR3 is 11 residues. CDR1 LGHDT and CDR2 YNNKEL come from the germline V gene (reference sequence). The V gene lost 4 bases and the J gene lost 8 bases, with 7 bases spanning the gap. The DNA of the CDR3 is TGTGCCAGCAGCCGGACCTCTACGCAGTATTTT. Residues: CASSRTSTQYF.

This clonotype was seen more than once but under ten times. The rearrangement uses TRBV12-3 or TRBV12-4 and TRBJ2-6; D tentatively fits TRBD1 or TRBD2 (5 bases each). Trimming took off 5 bases at V and 0 bases at J, with 20 bases between the two ends. The CDR3 has 19 amino acids. DNA of the CDR3: TGTGCCAGCAGTCCGGGGCTCTCTCTAAGGAGCTCTGGGGCCAACGTCCTGACTTTC. The encoded protein is CASSPGLSLRSSGANVLTF.

V gene TRBV6-2 or TRBV6-3 combines with J gene TRBJ2-7; 11 positions agree with TRBD1. This CDR3 is built from 13 residues. The J segment lost 2 bases and the V segment lost 8 bases, leaving 2 bases of the junction unmatched. Germline CDR1 is MNHEY and CDR2 is SVGEGT. The CDR3 is CASGTGGTYEQYF. The DNA for the CDR3 is TGTGCCAGCGGGACAGGGGGGACCTACGAGCAGTACTTC.

This clonotype was recorded a few times. The V call is TRBV15, the J call TRBJ2-2; 9 bases align to TRBD1. The CDR3 loop spans 16 amino acids. V shed 4 bases, J shed 1 base, and the junction held 4 bases outside the gene matches. CDR1 and CDR2 from the germline V gene are LNHNV and YYDKDF (reference sequence). In DNA, the CDR3 is TGTGCCACCAGCATGCCGGGACAGGGGAACACCGGGGAGCTGTTTTTT. Encoded protein: CATSMPGQGNTGELFF.

The V call is TRBV9, the J call TRBJ2-3, with TRBD2 matching 9 bases. V lost 2 bases and J lost 1; bases outside the gene matches: 8. The CDR3 totals 17 residues. Per germline, CDR1 SGDLS and CDR2 YYNGEE. The CDR3 region is CASSVRAIAGGTDTQYF. For the CDR3, the DNA is TGTGCCAGCAGCGTGAGGGCTATAGCGGGGGGCACAGATACGCAGTATTTT.

This clonotype has just a few counts. The V and J genes are TRBV11-1 and TRBJ2-1; D perhaps matches TRBD1 (5 bases). V dropped 5 bases and J dropped 2 bases, with 19 bases sitting between them. The CDR3 consists of 17 residues. Germline CDR1 reads SGHAT; CDR2 reads FQDESV (reference sequence). Written as DNA, the CDR3 is TGTGCCAGCAGCACGCACAGGTTACCTCGGACCTACAATGAGCAGTTCTTC. Amino acid sequence: CASSTHRLPRTYNEQFF.

The chain has TRBV20-1 and TRBJ2-5; 8 bases map to TRBD1. The CDR3 loop spans 12 amino acids. In germline, CDR1 is DFQATT, CDR2 SNEGSKA (reference sequence). Unmatched junction bases numbered 3, after V lost 4 bases and J lost 5 bases. CDR3 nucleotides: TGCAGTGCTACAGGGGGCGCCGAGACCCAGTACTTC. It is translated as CSATGGAETQYF.

This chain connects TRBV7-6 to TRBJ2-1; the D is unclear. The V end lost 4 bases, the J end lost 9 bases, and 10 bases lay between the germline ends. From germline, CDR1 is SGHVS and CDR2 FNYEAQ. This CDR3 has 12 residues. The CDR3 nucleotides read TGTGCCAGCAGCTCAACAGCGCCTGAGCAGTTCTTC. Encoded protein: CASSSTAPEQFF.

The chain joins TRBV30 to TRBJ2-1; 8 nucleotides line up with TRBD2. CDR3 size: 15 residues. The trim removed 0 bases at V and 7 bases at J, leaving 8 bases unmatched. From germline, CDR1 is GTSNPN and CDR2 SVGIG (reference sequence). The CDR3 DNA sequence: TGTGCCTGGAGTGTACTGAGCGGGAGTGTTAATGAGCAGTTCTTC. This translates into CAWSVLSGSVNEQFF.

The table lists this clonotype with a few counts. The V call is TRBV5-1, the J call TRBJ2-2; D is perhaps TRBD1 (7 bases). CDR3 size: 16 residues. V was shortened by 4 bases and J by 0 bases, with 13 bases between the two germline ends. Germline CDR1 and CDR2: SGHRS and YFSETQ. CDR3 nucleotides: TGCGCCAGCAGCGGGGGGACAGTCGCGAACACCGGGGAGCTGTTTTTT. Its protein is CASSGGTVANTGELFF.

This clonotype appeared a few times. The gene calls are TRBV6-5 and TRBJ1-1, with D possibly being TRBD1 (6 bases). Germline CDR1 and CDR2: MNHEY and SVGAGI. CDR3 size: 15 residues. V was cut by 4 bases and J by 0 bases, with 12 bases left in between. Written as DNA, the CDR3 is TGTGCCAGCAGTTTCACAGGGATAATGAACACTGAAGCTTTCTTT. The encoded protein is CASSFTGIMNTEAFF.

The chain recombines TRBV12-3 or TRBV12-4 with TRBJ1-1; D is perhaps TRBD1 (6 bases). The CDR3 length is 13 residues. Trimming stripped 7 bases from V and 1 base from J, with 10 bases between. CDR3 in DNA: TGTGCCAGCACGGGACACCGGAACACTGAAGCTTTCTTT. Residues: CASTGHRNTEAFF.

This clonotype was seen only a few times. The gene calls are TRBV5-4 and TRBJ2-6, with D perhaps matching TRBD2 (6 bases). Trimming took off 10 bases at V and 0 bases at J, with 14 bases between the two ends. CDR3 length equals 15 residues. Germline-derived CDR1 and CDR2 are SGHNT and YYREEE (reference sequence). CDR3 sequence reads: CAGRLGGSGANVLTF. In DNA, the CDR3 is TGTGCCGGCCGGCTGGGGGGCTCTGGGGCCAACGTCCTGACTTTC.